This T cell receptor beta chain was sequenced in a study of T cell changes during pregnancy in multiple sclerosis. TCRdb keeps only in-frame clones here, not all; method: immunoSEQ multiplex PCR. Among about 51,000 clones listed, roughly 92% were seen once. This clone was recorded only once. J gave up 6 bases and V 3 bases, and 3 bases lay outside the gene matches. Per germline, CDR1 SGHRS and CDR2 YFSETQ. The CDR3 length is 14 residues. The chain uses TRBV5-1 and TRBJ1-6; 7 positions agree with TRBD1. Sequences were derived from CD4+ T cells from peripheral blood mononuclear cells, sampled in the second trimester of pregnancy. The sequence was obtained from a female donor with multiple sclerosis, enrolled in a pregnancy study. The CDR3 loop is CASSSGGVNSPLHF. CDR3 bases: TGCGCCAGCAGCTCAGGGGGAGTTAATTCACCCCTCCACTTT.